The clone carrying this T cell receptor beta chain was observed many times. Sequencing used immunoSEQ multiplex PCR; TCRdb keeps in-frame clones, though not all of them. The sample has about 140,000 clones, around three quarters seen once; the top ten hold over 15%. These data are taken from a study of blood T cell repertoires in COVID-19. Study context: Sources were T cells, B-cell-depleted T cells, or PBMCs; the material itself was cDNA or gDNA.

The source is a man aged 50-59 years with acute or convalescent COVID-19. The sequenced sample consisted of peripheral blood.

Here the CDR3 reads CEKGSYEQYV. Here the CDR3 DNA reads TGTGAGAAGGGGTCCTACGAGCAGTACGTC. The genes are TRBV12-3 or TRBV12-4 and TRBJ2-7; a weak D match, TRBD1 (5 bases). This CDR3 is 10 amino acids long.